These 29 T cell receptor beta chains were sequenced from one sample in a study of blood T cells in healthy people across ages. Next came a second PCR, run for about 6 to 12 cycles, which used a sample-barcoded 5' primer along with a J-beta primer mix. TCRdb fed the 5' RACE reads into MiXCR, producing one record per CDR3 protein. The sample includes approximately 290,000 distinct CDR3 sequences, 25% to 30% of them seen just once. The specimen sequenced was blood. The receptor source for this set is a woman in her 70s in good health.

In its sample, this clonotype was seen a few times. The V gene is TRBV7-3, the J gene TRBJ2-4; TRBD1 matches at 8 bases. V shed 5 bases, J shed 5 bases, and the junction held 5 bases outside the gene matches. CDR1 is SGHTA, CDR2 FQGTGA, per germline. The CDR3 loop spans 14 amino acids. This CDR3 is CASSRGQGENIQYF. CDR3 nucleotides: TGTGCCAGCAGCCGAGGACAGGGCGAAAACATTCAGTACTTC.

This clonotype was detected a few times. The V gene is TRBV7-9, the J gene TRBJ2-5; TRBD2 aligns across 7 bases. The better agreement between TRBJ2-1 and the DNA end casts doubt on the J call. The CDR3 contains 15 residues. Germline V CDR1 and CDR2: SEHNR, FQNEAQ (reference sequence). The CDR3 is CASSPKRDLSNEQFF. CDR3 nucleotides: TGTGCCAGCAGCCCCAAGCGGGACCTTTCTAATGAGCAGTTCTTC.

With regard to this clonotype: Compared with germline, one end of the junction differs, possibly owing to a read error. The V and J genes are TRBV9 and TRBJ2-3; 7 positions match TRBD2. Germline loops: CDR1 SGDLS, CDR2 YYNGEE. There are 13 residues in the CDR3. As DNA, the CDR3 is TGTGCCAGCAGCGGAGAGGGAGGGCAGGTAAAGATCTTC. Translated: CASSGEGGQVKIF. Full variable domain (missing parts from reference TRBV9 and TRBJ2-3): DSGVTQTPKHLITATGQRVTLRCSPRSGDLSVYWYQQSLDQGLQFLIQYYNGEERAKGNILERFSAQQFPDLHSELNLSSLELGDSALYFCASSGEGGQVKIFGPGTRLTVL.

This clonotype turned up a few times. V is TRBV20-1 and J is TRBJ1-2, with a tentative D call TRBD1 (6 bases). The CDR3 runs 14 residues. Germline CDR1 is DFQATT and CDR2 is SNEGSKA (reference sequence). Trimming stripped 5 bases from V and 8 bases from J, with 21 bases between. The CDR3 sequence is CSAAVVGRGRGYTF. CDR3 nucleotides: TGCAGTGCTGCCGTGGTTGGCAGGGGAAGAGGCTACACCTTC.

The CDR3 loop is CSARDPQGPPDNEQFF. CDR3 sequence (DNA): TGCAGTGCTAGAGACCCACAGGGGCCCCCTGACAATGAGCAGTTCTTC. The chain recombines TRBV20-1 with TRBJ2-1; the match to TRBD1 covers 7 bases. The CDR3 is made up of 16 amino acids. The junction had 10 bases not matched to a gene; V was cut back by 0 bases and J by 5 bases. In germline, CDR1 is DFQATT, CDR2 SNEGSKA (reference sequence).

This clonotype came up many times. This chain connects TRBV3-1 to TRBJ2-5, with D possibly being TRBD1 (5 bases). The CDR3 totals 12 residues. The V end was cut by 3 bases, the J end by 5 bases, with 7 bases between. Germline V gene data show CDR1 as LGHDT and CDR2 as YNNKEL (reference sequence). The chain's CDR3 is CASSQGRETQYF. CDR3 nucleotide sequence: TGTGCCAGCAGCCAGGGGCGGGAGACCCAGTACTTC.

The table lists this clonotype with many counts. DNA of the CDR3: TGTGCCAGCAGTTACTCGATCAGGCTTGAATTTTGGAACACTGAAGCTTTCTTT. This encodes CASSYSIRLEFWNTEAFF. The rearrangement joins TRBV6-7 to TRBJ1-1; no clear D gene. TRBV6-7 is placed among ORFs of uncertain function. V lost 0 bases, J lost 1 base, and 18 bases lay in between. CDR3 length: 18 amino acids.

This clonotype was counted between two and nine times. This CDR3 reads CSVLAGAKIPGELFF. The CDR3 DNA follows: TGCAGCGTCCTAGCGGGAGCTAAGATTCCGGGGGAGCTGTTTTTT. This rearrangement joins TRBV29-1 to TRBJ2-2; TRBD2 aligns across 10 bases. The CDR3 totals 15 residues. V was clipped by 6 bases and J by 8 bases; unmatched bases: 12. Germline V gene data show CDR1 as SQVTM and CDR2 as ANQGSEA.

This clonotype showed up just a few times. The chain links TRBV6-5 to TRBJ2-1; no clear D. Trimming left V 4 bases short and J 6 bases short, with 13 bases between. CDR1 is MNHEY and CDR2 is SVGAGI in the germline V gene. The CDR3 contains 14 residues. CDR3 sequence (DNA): TGTGCCAGCAGTTTTAGGCTAGATAGCAATGAGCAGTTCTTC. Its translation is CASSFRLDSNEQFF.

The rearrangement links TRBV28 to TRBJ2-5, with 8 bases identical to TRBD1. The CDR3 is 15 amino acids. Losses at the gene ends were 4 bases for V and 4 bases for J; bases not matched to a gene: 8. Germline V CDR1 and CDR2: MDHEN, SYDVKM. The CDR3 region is CASSSTSDRVETQYF. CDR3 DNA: TGTGCCAGCAGTTCGACCTCGGACAGGGTAGAGACCCAGTACTTC.

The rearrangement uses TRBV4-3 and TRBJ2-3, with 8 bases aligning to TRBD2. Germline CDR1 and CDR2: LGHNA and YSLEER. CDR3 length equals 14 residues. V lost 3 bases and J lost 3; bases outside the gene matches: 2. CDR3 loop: CASSHQRGTDTQYF. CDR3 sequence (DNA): TGCGCCAGCAGCCACCAGCGGGGGACAGATACGCAGTATTTT.

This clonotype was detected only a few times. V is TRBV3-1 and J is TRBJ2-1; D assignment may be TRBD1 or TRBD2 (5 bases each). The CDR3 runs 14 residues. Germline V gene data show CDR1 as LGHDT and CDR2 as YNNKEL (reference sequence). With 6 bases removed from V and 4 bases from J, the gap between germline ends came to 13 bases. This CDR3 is CASRHGTLYNEQFF. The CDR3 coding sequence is TGTGCCAGCAGGCACGGGACCCTATACAATGAGCAGTTCTTC.

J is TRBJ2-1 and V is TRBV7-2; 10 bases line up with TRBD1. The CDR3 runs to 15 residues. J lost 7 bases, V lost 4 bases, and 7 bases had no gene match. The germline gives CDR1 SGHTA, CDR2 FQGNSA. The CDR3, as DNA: TGTGCCAGCAGCTCCGGGGACAGGGGTGCAAATGAGCAGTTCTTC. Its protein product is CASSSGDRGANEQFF.

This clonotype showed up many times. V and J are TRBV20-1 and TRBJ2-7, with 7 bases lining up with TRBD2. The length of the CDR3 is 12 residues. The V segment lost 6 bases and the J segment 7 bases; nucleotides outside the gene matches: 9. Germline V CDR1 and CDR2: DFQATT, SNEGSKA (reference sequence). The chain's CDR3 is CSAKKLGGEQYF. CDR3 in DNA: TGCAGTGCAAAGAAGCTCGGGGGGGAGCAGTACTTC.

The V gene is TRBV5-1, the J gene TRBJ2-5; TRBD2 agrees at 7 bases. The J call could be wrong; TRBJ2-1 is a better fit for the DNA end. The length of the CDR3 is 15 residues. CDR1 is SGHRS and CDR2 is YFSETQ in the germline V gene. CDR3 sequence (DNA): TGCGCCAGCAGCCAGAGCGGGATTAGGCCCAATGAGCAGTTCTTC. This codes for CASSQSGIRPNEQFF.

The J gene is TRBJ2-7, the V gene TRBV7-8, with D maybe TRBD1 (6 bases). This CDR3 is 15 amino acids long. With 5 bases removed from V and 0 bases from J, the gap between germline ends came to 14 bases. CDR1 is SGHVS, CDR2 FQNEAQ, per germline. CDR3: CASSPQGQLSYEQYF. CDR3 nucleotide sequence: TGTGCCAGCAGCCCCCAAGGACAGCTCTCCTACGAGCAGTACTTC.

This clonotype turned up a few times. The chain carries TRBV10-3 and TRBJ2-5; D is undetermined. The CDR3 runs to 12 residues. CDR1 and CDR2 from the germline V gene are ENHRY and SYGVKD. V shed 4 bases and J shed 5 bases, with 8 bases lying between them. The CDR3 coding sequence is TGTGCCATCAGTGGGAAAGGGGAGACCCAGTACTTC. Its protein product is CAISGKGETQYF.

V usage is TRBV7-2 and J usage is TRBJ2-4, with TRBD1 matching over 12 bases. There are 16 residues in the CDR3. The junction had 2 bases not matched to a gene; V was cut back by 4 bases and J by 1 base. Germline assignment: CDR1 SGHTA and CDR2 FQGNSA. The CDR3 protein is CASSWGQGAAKNIQYF. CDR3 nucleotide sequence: TGTGCCAGCAGCTGGGGACAGGGGGCGGCCAAAAACATTCAGTACTTC.

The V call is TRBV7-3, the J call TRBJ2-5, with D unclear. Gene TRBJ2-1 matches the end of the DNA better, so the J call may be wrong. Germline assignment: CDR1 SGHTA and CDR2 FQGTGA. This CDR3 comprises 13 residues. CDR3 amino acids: CASSLGPGTEQFF. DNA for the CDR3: TGTGCCAGCAGCTTAGGACCCGGCACTGAGCAGTTCTTC.

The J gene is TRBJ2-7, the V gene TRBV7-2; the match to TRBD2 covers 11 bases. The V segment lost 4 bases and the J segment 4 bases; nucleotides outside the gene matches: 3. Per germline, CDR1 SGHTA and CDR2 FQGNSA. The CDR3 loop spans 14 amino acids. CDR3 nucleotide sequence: TGTGCCAGCAGCTGGGGGACTAGCGGTTACGAGCAGTACTTC. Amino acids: CASSWGTSGYEQYF.

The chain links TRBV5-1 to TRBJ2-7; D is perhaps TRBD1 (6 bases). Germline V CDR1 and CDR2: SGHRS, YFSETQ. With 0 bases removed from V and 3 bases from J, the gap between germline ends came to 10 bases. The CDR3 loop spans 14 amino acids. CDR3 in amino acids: CASSLETGHYEQYF. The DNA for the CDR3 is TGCGCCAGCAGCTTGGAAACAGGGCACTACGAGCAGTACTTC.

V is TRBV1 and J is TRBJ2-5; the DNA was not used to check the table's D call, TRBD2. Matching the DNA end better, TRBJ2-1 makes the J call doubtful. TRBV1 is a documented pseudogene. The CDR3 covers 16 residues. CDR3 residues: CTSSRDTSGRCNEQFF. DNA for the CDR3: TGCACCAGCAGCCGAGATACTAGCGGGAGGTGTAATGAGCAGTTCTTC.

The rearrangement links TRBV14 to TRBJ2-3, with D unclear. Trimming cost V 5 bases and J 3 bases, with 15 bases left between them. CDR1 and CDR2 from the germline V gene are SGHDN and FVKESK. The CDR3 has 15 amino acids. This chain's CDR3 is CASSFAGPRTDTQYF. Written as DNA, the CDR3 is TGTGCCAGCAGCTTCGCAGGCCCGCGGACAGATACGCAGTATTTT.

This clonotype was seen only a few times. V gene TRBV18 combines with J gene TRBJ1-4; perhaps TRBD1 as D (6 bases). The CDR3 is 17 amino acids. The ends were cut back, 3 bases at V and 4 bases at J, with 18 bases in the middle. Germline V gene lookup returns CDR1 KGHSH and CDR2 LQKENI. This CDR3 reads CASSPGRRTDGNEKLFF. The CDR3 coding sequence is TGTGCCAGCTCACCCGGCCGCCGGACAGACGGTAATGAAAAACTGTTTTTT.

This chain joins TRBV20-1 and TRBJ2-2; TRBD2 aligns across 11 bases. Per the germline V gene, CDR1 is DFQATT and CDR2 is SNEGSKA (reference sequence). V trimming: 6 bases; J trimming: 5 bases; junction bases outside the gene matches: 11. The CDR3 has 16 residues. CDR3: CSAQSSGRASTGELFF. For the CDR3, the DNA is TGCAGTGCCCAAAGTAGCGGGAGGGCCAGTACCGGGGAGCTGTTTTTT.

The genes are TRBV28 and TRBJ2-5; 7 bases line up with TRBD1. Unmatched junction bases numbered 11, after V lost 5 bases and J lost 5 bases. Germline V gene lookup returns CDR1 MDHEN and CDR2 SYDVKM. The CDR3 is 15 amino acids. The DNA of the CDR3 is TGTGCCAGCAGTCCCTACAGGGGAAAGGGGGAGACCCAGTACTTC. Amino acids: CASSPYRGKGETQYF.

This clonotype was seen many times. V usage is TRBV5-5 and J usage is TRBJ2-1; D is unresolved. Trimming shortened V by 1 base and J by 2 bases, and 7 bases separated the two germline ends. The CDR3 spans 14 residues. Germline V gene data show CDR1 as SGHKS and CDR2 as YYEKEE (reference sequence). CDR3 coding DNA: TGTGCCAGCAGCTTGTCCGGGCCCTACAATGAGCAGTTCTTC. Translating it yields CASSLSGPYNEQFF.

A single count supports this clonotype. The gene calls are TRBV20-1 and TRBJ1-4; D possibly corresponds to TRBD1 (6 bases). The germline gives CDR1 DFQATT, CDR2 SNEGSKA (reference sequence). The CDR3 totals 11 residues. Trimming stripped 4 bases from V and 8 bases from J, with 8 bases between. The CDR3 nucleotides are TGCAGTGCTAACAGGGAAGAAAAACTGTTTTTT. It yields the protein CSANREEKLFF.

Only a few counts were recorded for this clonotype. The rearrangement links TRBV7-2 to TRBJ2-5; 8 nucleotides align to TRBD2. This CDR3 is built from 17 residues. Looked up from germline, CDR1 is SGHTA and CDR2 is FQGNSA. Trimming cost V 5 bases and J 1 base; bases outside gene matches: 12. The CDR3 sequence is CASSRGRASGSQETQYF. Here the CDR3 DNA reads TGTGCCAGCAGCCGAGGGAGGGCTAGCGGGTCCCAAGAGACCCAGTACTTC.